This T cell receptor (beta chain) was observed in a study of regulatory T cells in long-lasting Graves disease. Turning to the study itself: The antithyroid drugs taken by newly diagnosed Graves' patients had been used for under 3 months.

This clonotype showed up just a few times. Through Arm-PCR of CDR3 regions and iRepertoire HTBI primers, TCR beta libraries were built. TCRdb used MiXCR to reprocess the multiplex PCR reads, holding one entry per CDR3 protein. The table has hundreds of thousands of distinct CDR3 sequences, more than 15% seen once. J was trimmed by 6 bases and V by 6 bases; bases with no gene match: 5. Germline assignment: CDR1 MRHNA and CDR2 SNTAGT. This CDR3 is 14 amino acids long. Indicated time point: newly diagnosed GD, antithyroid drugs for less than 3 months. Generation of the TCR library employed RNA extracted from PBMCs. These data were also reused for a study on T cells in Graves' hyperthyroidism and ophthalmopathy.

The clonotype was recovered from a woman aged 40 to 65 with Graves disease. The sample in question was peripheral blood mononuclear cells (PBMCs), obtained at new diagnosis, from a patient treated with antithyroid drugs. J is TRBJ2-1 and V is TRBV6-4, with TRBD1 identical over 10 bases. As DNA, the CDR3 is TGTGCCAGCAGCTCGGGACAGGGGATCAATGAGCAGTTCTTC. Residues: CASSSGQGINEQFF.